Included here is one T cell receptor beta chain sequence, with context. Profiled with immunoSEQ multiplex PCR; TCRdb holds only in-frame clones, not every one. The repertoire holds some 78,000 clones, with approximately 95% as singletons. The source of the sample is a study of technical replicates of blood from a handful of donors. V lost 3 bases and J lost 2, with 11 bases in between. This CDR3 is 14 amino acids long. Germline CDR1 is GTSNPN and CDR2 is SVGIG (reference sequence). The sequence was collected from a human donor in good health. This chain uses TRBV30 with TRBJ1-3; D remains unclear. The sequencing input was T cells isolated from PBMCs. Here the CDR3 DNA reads TGTGCCTGGAGCACGGGATCTGCTGGAAACACCATATATTTT. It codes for CAWSTGSAGNTIYF.